These T cell receptor beta chains were read from a single sample in a study of blood T cell repertoires in COVID-19. TCRdb's copy holds only in-frame clones and misses some; the assay was immunoSEQ multiplex PCR. The data hold tens of thousands of clones, with more than 85% observed a single time. Sequenced material: peripheral blood. Every receptor here comes from a woman aged 70 to 79 with active COVID-19. Each CDR3 is given with its conserved first and last residue. Each record gives: J gene, clone size, D gene, V gene, CDR3 length, CDR3 protein, CDR3 DNA. D genes are given only for firm matches. A row's size may be missing; if present it is once, few, many or a size class.

TRBJ2-5 . TRBD2 TRBV19 14 CASSGLAGAETQYF TGTGCCAGTAGCGGCTTAGCGGGAGCAGAGACCCAGTACTTC
TRBJ2-1 . . TRBV27 13 CASSLGSVNEQFF TGTGCCAGCAGTTTAGGTAGCGTCAATGAGCAGTTCTTC
TRBJ2-1 . . TRBV30 14 CAWGRGHGWNEQFF TGTGCCTGGGGGCGGGGGCATGGTTGGAATGAGCAGTTCTTC
TRBJ2-5 . TRBD1 TRBV28 15 CASSPRGQGRETQYF TGTGCCAGCAGCCCTAGAGGACAGGGGAGAGAGACCCAGTACTTC
TRBJ2-3 . TRBD1 TRBV6-1 16 CASSAPTGASTDTQYF TGTGCCAGCAGTGCCCCTACAGGGGCTAGCACAGATACGCAGTATTTT
TRBJ2-1 . TRBD2 TRBV27 16 CASSPLLAGGMNEQFF TGTGCCAGCAGTCCCCTACTAGCGGGAGGCATGAATGAGCAGTTCTTC
TRBJ2-3 few TRBD2 TRBV6-2/TRBV6-3 16 CASSPDPSGTSDTQYF TGTGCCAGCAGCCCTGACCCTAGCGGGACATCAGATACGCAGTATTTT
TRBJ2-5 . TRBD2 TRBV6-2/TRBV6-3 16 CASSRNILAGAETQYF TGTGCCAGCAGCCGCAACATTTTAGCGGGAGCGGAGACCCAGTACTTC
TRBJ2-2 . . TRBV9 15 CASSVEQGLTGELFF TGTGCCAGCAGCGTAGAACAGGGCCTCACCGGGGAGCTGTTTTTT
TRBJ1-2 . . TRBV4-2 15 CASSQDAAGGYGYTF TGTGCCAGCAGCCAAGACGCCGCTGGGGGGTATGGCTACACCTTC
TRBJ2-7 . . TRBV4-1 14 CASSQDPEAGEQYF TGCGCCAGCAGCCAAGATCCAGAGGCAGGGGAGCAGTACTTC
TRBJ2-1 . TRBD1 TRBV3-1/TRBV3-2 18 CASSFHLGQGGSYNEQFF TGTGCCAGCAGCTTCCATTTGGGACAGGGGGGATCGTACAATGAGCAGTTCTTC
TRBJ2-7 . . TRBV4-2 15 CASSQDGRGGYEQYF TGTGCCAGCAGCCAAGATGGCAGGGGCGGGTACGAGCAGTACTTC
TRBJ1-1 . . TRBV6-2/TRBV6-3 13 CASSARQASEAFF TGTGCCAGCAGTGCGAGACAGGCCTCTGAAGCTTTCTTT
TRBJ1-5 . TRBD1 TRBV28 15 CASSFGTGDGQPQHF TGTGCCAGCAGTTTTGGGACAGGGGATGGTCAGCCCCAGCATTTT